Detailed here is one T cell receptor beta chain. The source of the sample is a study of control samples from healthy donors and cancer patients. The method was immunoSEQ multiplex PCR; TCRdb's version includes in-frame clones alone and lacks a portion of them. The repertoire holds around 50,000 clones, more than 70% seen once, with around 1.5% in the top ten. The CDR3 extends over 12 amino acids. Trimming shortened V by 6 bases and J by 6 bases, and 11 bases separated the two germline ends. Germline CDR1 is MNHEY and CDR2 is SMNVEV (reference sequence). The chain employs TRBV27 and TRBJ1-1; tentative D call: TRBD1 (5 bases). The TCR sequence derives from a man between 40 and 49 years old with colorectal cancer. Sample: PBMCs. The CDR3 region is CASRRGQAEAFF. For the CDR3, the DNA is TGTGCCAGCAGGAGGGGTCAAGCTGAAGCTTTCTTT.